This TCR beta chain was identified in a study of Ad26.COV2.S vaccination and SARS-CoV-2 variants. Overall study context: Enrolled in COV1001, the donor was in the Ad26.COV2.S trial arm, which received the vaccine. Into the muscle, Ad26.COV2.S was dosed once or twice, 56 days apart.

Trimming took 2 bases from V and 0 from J, leaving 8 bases between them. CDR1 is WNHNN and CDR2 is SYGVQD in the germline V gene (reference sequence). The CDR3 loop spans 15 amino acids. Treatment defined: 15 to 20 received Ad26.COV2.S at low or high dose, single or two shots; about 5 received placebo; per-sample allocation not given. Material that was analyzed had been drawn on day 63 after the first vaccine or placebo injection. An adult of 18-55 years in Boston served as donor. The shot given was an Ad26 vector that makes Wuhan-strain SARS-CoV-2 spike. Some clones are missing from TCRdb's copy, which holds only in-frame ones; the method was immunoSEQ multiplex PCR. The sample consists of some 350,000 clones, approximately 85% of them appearing once.

The chain couples TRBV10-1 to TRBJ2-1, with unresolved D. The clonotype was recovered from a person aged 18-65 years who received the Ad26.COV2.S COVID-19 vaccine or a placebo. The material was peripheral blood, obtained in a trial of Ad26.COV2.S vaccine versus placebo. CDR3 region: CASSEDAHSYNEQFF. In nucleotides, the CDR3 is TGCGCCAGCAGTGAGGACGCCCACTCCTACAATGAGCAGTTCTTC.